The 31 T cell receptor beta chains below come from one sample, sequenced in a study of CXCR3-negative and CXCR3-positive naive CD8 T cells. Study-level results: Comparison of naive cells showed more hydrophobic TRB CDR3s in CXCR3-positive than in CXCR3-negative naive cells.

5' RACE that incorporated UMI labels was used to prepare the TRB cDNA libraries. TCRdb reprocessed the 5' RACE reads, keeping one entry per CDR3 protein, no DNA. The sample features some 130,000 distinct CDR3 sequences, with roughly 0.39% in its top ten. What these receptors recognize is not known. The sequenced sample was naive CXCR3+ CD8+ T cells from blood. As to subset: CD45RO-CCR7+CD27+CD95- naive CD8+ T cells expressing CXCR3 (TNR3+). The receptors stem from a human donor in good health. Some clones in this sample may be carry-over from other donors' samples.

The rearrangement joins TRBV5-4 to TRBJ2-3. Per germline, CDR1 SGHNT and CDR2 YYREEE (reference sequence). The CDR3 sequence is 13 residues long. This CDR3 reads CASSLAAEDTQYF.

The gene calls are TRBV7-6 and TRBJ2-7; the D gene TCRdb calls, TRBD1, cannot be checked with no DNA. CDR1 is SGHVS, CDR2 FNYEAQ, per germline. The length of the CDR3 is 16 residues. The CDR3 here is CASSLGPGQGSYEQYF.

This chain's CDR3 is CASSIASTGELFF. V usage is TRBV19 and J usage is TRBJ2-2. This CDR3 is 13 amino acids long. The germline gives CDR1 LNHDA, CDR2 SQIVND (reference sequence).

The CDR3 here is CASSPALPANSNYGYTF. The chain combines TRBV6-6 with TRBJ1-2. This CDR3 contains 17 residues. Germline loops: CDR1 MNHNY, CDR2 SVGAGI (reference sequence).

This sequence joins TRBV7-9 and TRBJ2-1; TCRdb proposes TRBD2, but this gene call is untestable without DNA. Germline-derived CDR1 and CDR2 are SEHNR and FQNEAQ (reference sequence). The CDR3 loop spans 16 amino acids. CDR3 protein: CASSSYKSGLADEQFF.

V gene TRBV20-1 combines with J gene TRBJ2-5; the TCRdb D gene call, TRBD2, has no DNA to confirm it. CDR1 is DFQATT, CDR2 SNEGSKA, per germline (reference sequence). This CDR3 region has 13 residues. CDR3 amino acids: CSARDLGGETQYF.

This sequence joins TRBV28 and TRBJ2-1; TCRdb picks TRBD2, but there is no DNA to check that call. CDR1 MDHEN and CDR2 SYDVKM come from the germline V gene. This CDR3 has 11 amino acids. CDR3 sequence reads: CVSRGGSEQFF.

This sequence joins TRBV12-3 or TRBV12-4 and TRBJ1-5; as DNA is missing, the TRBD1 call by TCRdb cannot be tested. CDR3 size: 15 residues. The CDR3 reads CASSDRQGGNQPQHF.

V is TRBV28 and J is TRBJ2-5; the D gene TCRdb calls, TRBD1, cannot be checked with no DNA. This CDR3 is 16 amino acids long. Germline values: CDR1 MDHEN, CDR2 SYDVKM. The CDR3 loop is CASSLPGTVIGETQYF.

The V and J genes are TRBV29-1 and TRBJ2-3; with no DNA, the TCRdb D assignment of TRBD1 cannot be verified. The CDR3 is 15 residues long. CDR1 SQVTM and CDR2 ANQGSEA come from the germline V gene. The CDR3 sequence is CSVAPRPGRTDTQYF.

The J gene is TRBJ2-7, the V gene TRBV4-1; with no DNA, the TCRdb D assignment of TRBD1 cannot be verified. Germline CDR1 and CDR2: MGHRA and YSYEKL. This CDR3 spans 14 amino acids. The CDR3 protein is CASSQDRGPYEQYF.

The J gene is TRBJ1-1, the V gene TRBV20-1. Germline V gene lookup returns CDR1 DFQATT and CDR2 SNEGSKA (reference sequence). The CDR3 is 16 amino acids. CDR3 sequence: CSARDYTGVLNTEAFF.

The chain combines TRBV29-1 with TRBJ2-2; TCRdb outputs TRBD1, but without DNA this stays unchecked. CDR1 is SQVTM, CDR2 ANQGSEA, per germline. CDR3 length: 20 residues. CDR3: CSVVLRQGPQGCANTGELFF.

The rearrangement joins TRBV29-1 to TRBJ2-1; the TRBD2 assignment by TCRdb is unverifiable without DNA. The CDR3 has 13 residues. Germline values: CDR1 SQVTM, CDR2 ANQGSEA. The CDR3: CSVGLAGENEQFF.

The chain combines TRBV9 with TRBJ2-3; there is no DNA to check the TCRdb D call of TRBD1. The germline V gene encodes CDR1 SGDLS and CDR2 YYNGEE. The CDR3 is 15 residues long. CDR3 sequence reads: CASSVVGGGADTQYF. The full variable domain, in which reference TRBV9 and TRBJ2-3 provide the parts outside the CDR3, is DSGVTQTPKHLITATGQRVTLRCSPRSGDLSVYWYQQSLDQGLQFLIQYYNGEERAKGNILERFSAQQFPDLHSELNLSSLELGDSALYFCASSVVGGGADTQYFGPGTRLTVL.

CDR3 sequence: CASSLSESGIVEQFF. This chain links TRBV12-3 or TRBV12-4 with TRBJ2-1; TCRdb reports TRBD2, a call that lacks DNA to check it against. The CDR3 consists of 15 residues.

This chain uses TRBV12-3 or TRBV12-4 with TRBJ1-5. The CDR3 covers 11 residues. CDR3 residues: CASGNIQPQHF.

The CDR3 protein is CASSEWDRGVEKLFF. V and J are TRBV25-1 and TRBJ1-4; TCRdb's D call of TRBD1 is untestable without DNA. The CDR3 is made up of 15 amino acids. Germline lookup yields CDR1 MGHDK and CDR2 SYGVNS.

The chain couples TRBV12-3 or TRBV12-4 to TRBJ2-7; absent DNA, TCRdb's TRBD2 call cannot be checked. The CDR3 totals 13 residues. The CDR3 is CASTPSEGVEQYF.

The CDR3 loop reads CASRRPWAEAETQYF. The V gene is TRBV28, the J gene TRBJ2-5; the TCRdb call, TRBD1, lacks DNA for checking. This CDR3 region has 15 residues. CDR1 is MDHEN and CDR2 is SYDVKM in the germline V gene.

The chain carries TRBV6-1 and TRBJ1-1; TCRdb picks TRBD1, but there is no DNA to check that call. The CDR3 has 13 residues. The V gene's germline CDR1 is MNHNS and CDR2 SASEGT. CDR3 sequence reads: CASSETGTQEAFF.

This chain links TRBV29-1 with TRBJ2-3; TCRdb reports TRBD1, a call that lacks DNA to check it against. Germline CDR1 reads SQVTM; CDR2 reads ANQGSEA. This CDR3 is built from 16 residues. CDR3 loop: CSVEMRPGGEEDTQYF.

The V gene is TRBV5-6, the J gene TRBJ2-7. This CDR3 has 15 amino acids. Germline-derived CDR1 and CDR2 are SGHDT and YYEEEE. Here the CDR3 reads CASSLIWGDSYEQYF.

The gene calls are TRBV27 and TRBJ2-7; TCRdb picks TRBD1, but there is no DNA to check that call. Germline CDR1 is MNHEY and CDR2 is SMNVEV (reference sequence). CDR3 length: 15 amino acids. The CDR3 here is CASSPDRVFFYEQYF.

This chain links TRBV4-1 with TRBJ2-7; TCRdb's assignment of TRBD2 cannot be checked, as there is no DNA. Germline CDR1 and CDR2: MGHRA and YSYEKL. This CDR3 is 16 amino acids long. The CDR3: CASSPLPSGEYYEQYF.

The rearrangement uses TRBV30 and TRBJ2-7. This CDR3 is 12 amino acids long. Germline V gives CDR1 GTSNPN, CDR2 SVGIG (reference sequence). The CDR3 spells CAWDGVGYEQYF.

The V gene is TRBV14, the J gene TRBJ2-5; TCRdb's D call of TRBD1 is untestable without DNA. This CDR3 comprises 14 residues. Germline V lookup: CDR1 SGHDN, CDR2 FVKESK. The CDR3 loop is CASSQDPGRETQYF.

This chain connects TRBV7-9 to TRBJ2-1; the D call of TRBD2 rests on TCRdb alone, since no DNA is present to check it. Germline V CDR1 and CDR2: SEHNR, FQNEAQ (reference sequence). This CDR3 has 13 amino acids. The CDR3 reads CASSYARGDEQFF.

The chain carries TRBV2 and TRBJ2-1; TCRdb calls TRBD2, which cannot be checked without DNA. Germline V CDR1 and CDR2: SNHLY, FYNNEI. This CDR3 spans 15 amino acids. CDR3 region: CASSSGTSGINEQFF. The full variable domain, with the rest looked up from reference TRBV2 and TRBJ2-1, is EPEVTQTPSHQVTQMGQEVILRCVPISNHLYFYWYRQILGQKVEFLVSFYNNEISEKSEIFDDQFSVERPDGSNFTLKIRSTKLEDSAMYFCASSSGTSGINEQFFGPGTRLTVL.

The CDR3 is CASSFGQGNHEQYF. This chain uses TRBV5-1 with TRBJ2-7; TCRdb's assignment of TRBD1 cannot be checked, as there is no DNA. CDR3 length equals 14 residues. In germline, CDR1 is SGHRS, CDR2 YFSETQ.

V usage is TRBV20-1 and J usage is TRBJ2-3; TCRdb names TRBD2, which stays unverified in the absence of DNA. The CDR3 loop spans 15 amino acids. Germline CDR1 is DFQATT and CDR2 is SNEGSKA (reference sequence). CDR3 sequence: CSAGGLFTITDTQYF.